Listed below are T cell receptor beta chains from one sample, sequenced in a study of metastatic and nonmetastatic thyroid tumors. TCRdb re-called clones from the PCR reads using MiXCR. The profile covers some 20,000 clones, with roughly 22% appearing a single time and roughly 12% taken by the ten largest. The sequenced material came from tumor tissue. Receptors originate from a female donor with papillary thyroid cancer or a benign thyroid nodule (not recorded which). Some clones in this sample may be carry-over from other donors' samples. Each CDR3 is given with its conserved first and last residue. The order of the fields is clone size, V gene, CDR3 protein. Not every row has a clone size; where given, it reads once, few, many or a size class.

many TRBV18 CASSLVGLPSGELFF
many TRBV4-2 CASSYAGTDLNEQFF
. TRBV11-2 CASSYVRGGYEQYF
many TRBV27 CASSLRDKPNTGELFF
many TRBV7-9 CASSLAGANVLTF
few TRBV12-3/TRBV12-4 CASSLAAESGSGHTF
few TRBV20-1 CSARDYWDRGPYGYTF
large TRBV10-3 CAISGIDRIQTYEQYF
few TRBV20-1 CSARDTGHTEAFF
. TRBV6-1 CASTYLARGTEAFF
many TRBV28 CASSSPGAGNMNTEAFF
few TRBV10-2 CASRKPTGEAFF
many TRBV6-2/TRBV6-3 CASSYRTSGASSYNEQFF
. TRBV6-6 CASSYTPPGGTDTQYF
many TRBV19 CASSRQYGYTF
. TRBV20-1 CGASIGTGLEAFF
medium-sized TRBV5-1 CASSTIPGLPPYNEQFF
many TRBV5-1 CASSLAQRTGNEQFF
many TRBV6-1 CASSGPGGNQPQHF
. TRBV6-2/TRBV6-3 CASSLTKRLAGAYEQYF
. TRBV7-9 CASSAGRTYSPLHF
medium-sized TRBV6-2/TRBV6-3 CASSYIGWGQSGEFF
few TRBV27 CASSPFDEGAYDTQYF
. TRBV20-1 CSARDPDRGNTEAFF
. TRBV5-1 CASSTAGVDGYTF
. TRBV18 CASSPPGTAGNTIYF
few TRBV20-1 CSARDGDRGLYSNQPQHF
medium-sized TRBV4-1 CASSQDGRVTEAFF
medium-sized TRBV19 CASSVNPGQGDNQPQHF
. TRBV15 CATSGKRRLAGGMISKEQFF
. TRBV11-3 CASSLVVLSAGVRTDTQYF
. TRBV5-1 CASSLLGQGNTEAFF
. TRBV4-3 CASSQGTGIGSNGYTF
. TRBV5-1 CASSPGTGVGYTF
medium-sized TRBV7-9 CASSPGGPYQETQYF
many TRBV12-5 CASGFRGLQETQYF
medium-sized TRBV11-2 CASTTGMGSYEQYF
. TRBV2 CASSSRTGGNQPQHF
. TRBV11-2 CASSFNPLAPPTDTQYF
. TRBV15 CATIRAGRGDYTF
. TRBV7-9 CASSLARLTGGVYTF
. TRBV14 CASGQANYGYTF
. TRBV20-1 CSARGANRWQAPNSPLHF
. TRBV5-5 CASSFPSGGTYEQYF
. TRBV27 CASSLLGREQYF
. TRBV11-2 CASSSWLLAGGDNEQFF
many TRBV13 CASSLGWGGEGGYGYTF
. TRBV20-1 CSARDPDRGLFEQYF
few TRBV20-1 CSARDRREAYNEQFF
. TRBV4-3 CASSPRTGVSYEQYF
many TRBV20-1 CSAGQGNQPQHF
. TRBV12-3/TRBV12-4 CASTPGTEAFF
few TRBV6-1 CASSAGTSGGIYEQYF
. TRBV10-3 CAISRGTGLNTEAFF
. TRBV28 CASSYGQGINQPQHF
few TRBV9 CASRPRGRDTGELFF
. TRBV11-2 CASSLGVGQGLSEQYF